Below, one TCR beta chain is given with its context. The data were obtained in a study of blood T cells in healthy people across ages. It was with a sample-barcoded 5' primer and a J-beta primer mix that a second PCR of about 7 to 12 cycles was run. TCRdb passed the 5' RACE reads through MiXCR, listing each CDR3 protein once. The sample has over 1,200,000 distinct CDR3 sequences; approximately 63% are singletons. This CDR3 contains 14 residues. CDR1 is MDHEN, CDR2 SYDVKM, per germline. V was clipped by 6 bases and J by 0 bases, with 12 bases between them. The TCR comes from a man between 18 and 29 years old in good health. Sequencing input: blood. The rearrangement uses TRBV28 and TRBJ2-7; no clear D gene. CDR3 DNA: TGTGCCAGCAGCTGGCAAGCCTTCTCCTACGAGCAGTACTTC. Translated: CASSWQAFSYEQYF.